The present T cell receptor (beta chain) was sequenced within a study of identical twins. TCRdb re-called the 5' RACE reads through MiXCR, storing one row per CDR3 protein. The data show approximately 1.8 million distinct CDR3 sequences, with about 32% seen just once and roughly 0.3% held by the top ten. In this sample, this clonotype turned up many times. All donors comprised healthy Caucasians. The germline V gene has CDR1 MNHEY and CDR2 SVGAGI. The CDR3 runs 17 residues. V dropped 0 bases and J dropped 2 bases, with 15 bases sitting between them. This chain connects TRBV6-5 to TRBJ2-3; D is perhaps TRBD1 or TRBD2 (6 bases each). Sequenced sample: cord blood. This sequence was found in a newborn girl in good health. The CDR3, as DNA: TGTGCCAGCAGTTACTCGAGGGGGGTGACTTCCACAGATACGCAGTATTTT. This encodes CASSYSRGVTSTDTQYF.